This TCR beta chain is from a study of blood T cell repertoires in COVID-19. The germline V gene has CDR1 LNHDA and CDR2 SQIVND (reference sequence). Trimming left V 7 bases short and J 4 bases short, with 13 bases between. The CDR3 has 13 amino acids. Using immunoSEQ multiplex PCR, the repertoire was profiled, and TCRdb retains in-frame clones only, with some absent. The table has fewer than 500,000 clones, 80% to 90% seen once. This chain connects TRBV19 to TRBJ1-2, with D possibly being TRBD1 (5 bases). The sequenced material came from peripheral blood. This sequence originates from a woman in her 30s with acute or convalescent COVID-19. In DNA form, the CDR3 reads TGTGCCAGTACCACGGACAACCGCTATGGCTACACCTTC. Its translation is CASTTDNRYGYTF.